Given below is one TCR beta chain in context. Amplification of TCR beta CDR3 regions was performed using RNA transcripts as template. First-round RT-PCR with HTBI primers amplified the TCR CDR3 region. TCRdb processed the multiplex PCR reads anew with MiXCR; each CDR3 protein has one entry. The table includes 400,000 or so distinct CDR3 sequences, 15% detected once. These data are taken from a study of T cells in Graves' hyperthyroidism and ophthalmopathy. Germline V gene sequence: CDR1 SGHTA, CDR2 FQGNSA. The CDR3 covers 16 residues. The V segment lost 5 bases and the J segment 3 bases; nucleotides outside the gene matches: 5.

The sample comprised blood. The chain uses TRBV7-2 and TRBJ2-1; 12 nucleotides agree with TRBD2. The receptor comes from a woman aged 55-75 years with Graves' ophthalmopathy. For the CDR3, the DNA is TGTGCCAGCAGCCCGCGGACTAGCGGGATCTACAATGAGCAGTTCTTC. Residues: CASSPRTSGIYNEQFF.